This T cell receptor (beta chain) appears in the sequencing data of a study of T-cell memory formation after mild COVID-19. Study as a whole: Largely, the TCR clusters proved donor specific.

This CDR3 region has 15 residues. The germline V and J ends were trimmed by 3 bases and 0 bases, with 6 bases remaining between them. The germline V gene encodes CDR1 SGHTA and CDR2 FQGNSA. Study observations and caveats: Clones shrinking between day 15 and 85 showed a balanced CD4/CD8 split, and those that grew later tilted toward CD4+.

TCRdb processed the 5' RACE reads anew with MiXCR; each CDR3 protein has one entry. The sample lists tens of thousands of distinct CDR3 sequences, about 6% seen once, with 0.7% to 0.85% in the top ten. Turning to this clonotype: Its antigen is unidentified.

Sample: PBMCs or a T cell subset sorted from them (not recorded which). The rearrangement joins TRBV7-2 to TRBJ2-6; D is undetermined. This TCR was recovered from an adult who had mild COVID-19 (a few samples of this study predate the infection). Cell type and time point are not known. CDR3 sequence reads: CASSFGYSGANVLTF. The CDR3 DNA sequence: TGTGCCAGCAGCTTTGGGTACTCTGGGGCCAACGTCCTGACTTTC.